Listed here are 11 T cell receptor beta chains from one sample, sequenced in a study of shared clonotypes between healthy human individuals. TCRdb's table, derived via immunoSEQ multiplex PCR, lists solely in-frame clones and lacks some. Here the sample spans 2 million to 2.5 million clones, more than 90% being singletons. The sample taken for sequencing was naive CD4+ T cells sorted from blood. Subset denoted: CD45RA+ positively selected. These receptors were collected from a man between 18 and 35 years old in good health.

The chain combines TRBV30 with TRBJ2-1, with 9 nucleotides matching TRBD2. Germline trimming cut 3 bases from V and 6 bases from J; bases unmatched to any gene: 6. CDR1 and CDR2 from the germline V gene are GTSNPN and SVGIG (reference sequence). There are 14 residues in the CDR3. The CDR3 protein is CAWRALAGRNEQFF. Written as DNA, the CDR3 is TGTGCCTGGAGGGCCCTAGCGGGGCGCAATGAGCAGTTCTTC. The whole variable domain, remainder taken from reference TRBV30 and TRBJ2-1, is SQTIHQWPATLVQPVGSPLSLECTVEGTSNPNLYWYRQAAGRGLQLLFYSVGIGQISSEVPQNLSASRPQDRQFILSSKKLLLSDSGFYLCAWRALAGRNEQFFGPGTRLTVL.

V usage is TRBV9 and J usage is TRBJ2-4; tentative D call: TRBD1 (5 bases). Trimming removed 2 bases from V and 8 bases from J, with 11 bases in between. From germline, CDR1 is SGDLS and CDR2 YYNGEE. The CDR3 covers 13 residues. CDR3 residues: CASSVDSVDIQYF. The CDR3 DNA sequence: TGTGCCAGCAGCGTCGACAGCGTAGACATTCAGTACTTC.

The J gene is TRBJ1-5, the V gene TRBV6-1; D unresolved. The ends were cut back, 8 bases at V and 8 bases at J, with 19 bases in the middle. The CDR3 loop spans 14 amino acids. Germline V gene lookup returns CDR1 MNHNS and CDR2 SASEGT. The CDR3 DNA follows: TGTGCCAGCTGCGGGAGCCCCCCAATCAAGCCCCAGCATTTT. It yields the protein CASCGSPPIKPQHF.

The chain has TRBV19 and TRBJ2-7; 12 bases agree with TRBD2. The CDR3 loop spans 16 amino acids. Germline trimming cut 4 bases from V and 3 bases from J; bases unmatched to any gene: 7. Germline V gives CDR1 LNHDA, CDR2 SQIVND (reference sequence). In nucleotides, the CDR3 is TGTGCCAGTAGTAACCGACTAGCGGGGGAACACTACGAGCAGTACTTC. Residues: CASSNRLAGEHYEQYF.

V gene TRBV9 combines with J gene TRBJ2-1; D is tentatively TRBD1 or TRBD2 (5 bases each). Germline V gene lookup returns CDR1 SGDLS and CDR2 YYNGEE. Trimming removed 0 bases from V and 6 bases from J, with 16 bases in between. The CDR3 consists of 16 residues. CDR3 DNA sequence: TGTGCCAGCAGCGTAGGGGGAGTGGACATCGTCAATGAGCAGTTCTTC. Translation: CASSVGGVDIVNEQFF.

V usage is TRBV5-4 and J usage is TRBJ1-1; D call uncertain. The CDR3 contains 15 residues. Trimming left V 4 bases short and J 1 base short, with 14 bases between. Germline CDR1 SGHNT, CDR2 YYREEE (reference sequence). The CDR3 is CASSPLTGRNTEAFF. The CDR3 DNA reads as TGTGCCAGCAGCCCCCTGACGGGGAGGAACACTGAAGCTTTCTTT. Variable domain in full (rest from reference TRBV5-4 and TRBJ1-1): ETGVTQSPTHLIKTRGQQVTLRCSSQSGHNTVSWYQQALGQGPQFIFQYYREEENGRGNFPPRFSGLQFPNYSSELNVNALELDDSALYLCASSPLTGRNTEAFFGQGTRLTVV.

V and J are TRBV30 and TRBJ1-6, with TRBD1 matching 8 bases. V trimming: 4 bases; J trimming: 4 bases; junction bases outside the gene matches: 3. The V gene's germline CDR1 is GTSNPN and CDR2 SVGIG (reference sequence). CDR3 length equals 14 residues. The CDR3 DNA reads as TGTGCCTGGAACGGACAGGGATATAATTCACCCCTCCACTTT. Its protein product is CAWNGQGYNSPLHF. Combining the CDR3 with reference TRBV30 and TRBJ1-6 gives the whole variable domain SQTIHQWPATLVQPVGSPLSLECTVEGTSNPNLYWYRQAAGRGLQLLFYSVGIGQISSEVPQNLSASRPQDRQFILSSKKLLLSDSGFYLCAWNGQGYNSPLHFGNGTRLTVT.

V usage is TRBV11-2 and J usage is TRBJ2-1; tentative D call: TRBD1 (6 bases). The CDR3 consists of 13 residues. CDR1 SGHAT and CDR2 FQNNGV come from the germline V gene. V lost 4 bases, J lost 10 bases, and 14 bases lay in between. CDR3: CASSSQSGTEQFF. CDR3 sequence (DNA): TGTGCCAGCAGCTCCCAAAGTGGGACAGAGCAGTTCTTC. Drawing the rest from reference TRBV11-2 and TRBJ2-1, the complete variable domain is EAGVAQSPRYKIIEKRQSVAFWCNPISGHATLYWYQQILGQGPKLLIQFQNNGVVDDSQLPKDRFSAERLKGVDSTLKIQPAKLEDSAVYLCASSSQSGTEQFFGPGTRLTVL.

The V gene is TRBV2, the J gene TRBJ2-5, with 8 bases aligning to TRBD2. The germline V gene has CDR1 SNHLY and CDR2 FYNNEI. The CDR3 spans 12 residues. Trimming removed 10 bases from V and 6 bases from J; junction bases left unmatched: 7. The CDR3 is CATAPGGKTQYF. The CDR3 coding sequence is TGTGCCACCGCACCGGGGGGGAAGACCCAGTACTTC. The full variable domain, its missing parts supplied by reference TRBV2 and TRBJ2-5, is EPEVTQTPSHQVTQMGQEVILRCVPISNHLYFYWYRQILGQKVEFLVSFYNNEISEKSEIFDDQFSVERPDGSNFTLKIRSTKLEDSAMYFCATAPGGKTQYFGPGTRLLVL.

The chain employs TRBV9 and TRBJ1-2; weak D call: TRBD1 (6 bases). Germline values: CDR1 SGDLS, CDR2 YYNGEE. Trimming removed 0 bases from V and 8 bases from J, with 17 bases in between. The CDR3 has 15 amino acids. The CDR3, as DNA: TGTGCCAGCAGCGTAGGTCCGCAGATGGACAGCGGCTACACCTTC. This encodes CASSVGPQMDSGYTF. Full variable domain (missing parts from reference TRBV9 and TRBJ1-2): DSGVTQTPKHLITATGQRVTLRCSPRSGDLSVYWYQQSLDQGLQFLIQYYNGEERAKGNILERFSAQQFPDLHSELNLSSLELGDSALYFCASSVGPQMDSGYTFGSGTRLTVV.

This CDR3 reads CASSGGLAGGLREETQYF. The CDR3 DNA follows: TGCGCCAGCAGCGGGGGACTAGCGGGAGGGCTGAGGGAGGAGACCCAGTACTTC. The chain recombines TRBV5-1 with TRBJ2-5; the match to TRBD2 covers 16 bases. The CDR3 is 18 amino acids. The J segment lost 5 bases and the V segment lost 4 bases, leaving 11 bases of the junction unmatched. CDR1 SGHRS and CDR2 YFSETQ come from the germline V gene.